This T cell receptor (beta chain) was identified during a study of T cell responses to AZD1222 COVID-19 vaccine. Looking at the study overall: Second doses that came at about 4 or about 12 weeks were put together.

The germline CDR1 and CDR2 sequences are ENHRY and SYGVKD. This CDR3 has 16 residues. Trimming took off 5 bases at V and 0 bases at J, with 16 bases between the two ends. The study, taken as a whole, reports: In a largely white British group with more females than males, clonal diversity was possibly underestimated.

Clones were sequenced by immunoSEQ multiplex PCR, and TCRdb holds only the in-frame ones, with some missing. Of about 130,000 clones in the sample, 90% were seen once. This clone was detected a few times. Its antigen is still unknown. The chain is built from TRBV10-3 and TRBJ1-2; a weak D match, TRBD1 (5 bases). The specimen comprised peripheral blood, sampled on day 0 of AZD1222 vaccination. This TCR was recovered from an adult in good health. The CDR3 bases are TGTGCCATCAGTCCCCCCTGGGGGGAAGCTAACTATGGCTACACCTTC. This codes for CAISPPWGEANYGYTF.